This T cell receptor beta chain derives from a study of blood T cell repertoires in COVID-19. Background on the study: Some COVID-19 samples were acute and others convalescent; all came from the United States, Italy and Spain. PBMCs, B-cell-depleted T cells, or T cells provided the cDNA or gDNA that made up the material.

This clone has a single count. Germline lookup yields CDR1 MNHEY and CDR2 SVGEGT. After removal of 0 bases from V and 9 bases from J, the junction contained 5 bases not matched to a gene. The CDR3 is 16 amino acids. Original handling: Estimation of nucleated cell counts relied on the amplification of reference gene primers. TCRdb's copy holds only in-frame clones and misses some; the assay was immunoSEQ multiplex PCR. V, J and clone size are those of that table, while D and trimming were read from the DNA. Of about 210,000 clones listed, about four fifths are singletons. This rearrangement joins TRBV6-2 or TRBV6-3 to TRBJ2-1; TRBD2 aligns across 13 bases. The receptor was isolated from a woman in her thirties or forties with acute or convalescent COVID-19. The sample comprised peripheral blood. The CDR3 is CASSYSRLAGGGEQFF. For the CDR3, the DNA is TGTGCCAGCAGTTACTCGAGACTAGCGGGAGGAGGTGAGCAGTTCTTC.